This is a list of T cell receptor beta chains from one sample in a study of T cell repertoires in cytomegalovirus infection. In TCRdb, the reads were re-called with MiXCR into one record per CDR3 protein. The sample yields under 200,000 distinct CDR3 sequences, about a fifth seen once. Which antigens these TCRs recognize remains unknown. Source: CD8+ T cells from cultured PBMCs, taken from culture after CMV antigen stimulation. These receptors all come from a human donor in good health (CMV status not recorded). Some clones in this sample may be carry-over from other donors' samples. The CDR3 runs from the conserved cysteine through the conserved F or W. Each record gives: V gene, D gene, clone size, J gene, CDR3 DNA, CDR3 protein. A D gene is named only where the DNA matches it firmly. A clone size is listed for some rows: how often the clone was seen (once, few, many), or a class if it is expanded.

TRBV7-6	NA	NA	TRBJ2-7	TGTGCCAGCAGCTTAGAGGGGACCGACTACTACGAGCAGTACTTC	CASSLEGTDYYEQYF
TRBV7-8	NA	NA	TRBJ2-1	TGTGCCAGCAGCTTAGCGAGCGGTTCCAATGAGCAGTTCTTC	CASSLASGSNEQFF
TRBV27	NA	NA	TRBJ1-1	TGTGCCAGCAGTGGTCGGGGACTCACAATGACTGAAGCTTTCTTT	CASSGRGLTMTEAFF
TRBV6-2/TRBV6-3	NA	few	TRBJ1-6	TGTGCCAGCAGCCGACAGGACATCTATAATTCACCCCTCCACTTT	CASSRQDIYNSPLHF
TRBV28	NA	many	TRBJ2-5	TGTGCCAGCAGTTTGTGGGCAGCTCAAGAGACCCAGTACTTC	CASSLWAAQETQYF
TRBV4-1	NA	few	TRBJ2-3	TGTGCCAGCAGCCAAGATATCCATACGCAGTATTTT	CASSQDIHTQYF
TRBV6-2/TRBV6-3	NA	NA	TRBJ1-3	TGTGCCAGCAGTCGACTAGGACGGATCTCTGGAAACACCATATATTTT	CASSRLGRISGNTIYF
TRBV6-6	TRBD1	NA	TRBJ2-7	TGTGCCAGCAGTTCCGAATGGGGCCAGGGGGCCTACGAGCAGTACTTC	CASSSEWGQGAYEQYF
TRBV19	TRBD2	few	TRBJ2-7	TGTGCCAGTAGTACAGCGGGGGCCAGCTCCTACGAGCAGTACTTC	CASSTAGASSYEQYF
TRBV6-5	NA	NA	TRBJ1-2	TGTGCCAGCAGTTTGGGACTGCACTATGGCTACACCTTC	CASSLGLHYGYTF
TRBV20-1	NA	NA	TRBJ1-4	TGCAGTGCTATCGGCGACAAAGAAAAACTGTTTTTT	CSAIGDKEKLFF
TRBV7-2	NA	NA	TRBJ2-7	TGTGCCAACAGCTTAGAGCTAGCGAGCTCCTACGAGCAGTACTTC	CANSLELASSYEQYF
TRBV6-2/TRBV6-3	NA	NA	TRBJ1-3	TGTGCCAGCAGTCCCGCCCTCTCTGGAAACACCATATATTTT	CASSPALSGNTIYF
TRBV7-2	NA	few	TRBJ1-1	TGTGCCAGCAGCCGGGCCGGGGGGGGGAGCACTGAAGCTTTCTTT	CASSRAGGGSTEAFF
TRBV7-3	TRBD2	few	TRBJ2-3	TGTGCCAGCAGCTTAAAGCGGGGGGCCCCCGCAGATACGCAGTATTTT	CASSLKRGAPADTQYF
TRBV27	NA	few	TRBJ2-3	TGTGCCAGCACCCCGTTGGGGGGCACAGATACGCAGTATTTT	CASTPLGGTDTQYF
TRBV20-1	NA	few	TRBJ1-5	TGCAGTGCCGGGGCCAGGGCCGGGCAGCCCCAGCATTTT	CSAGARAGQPQHF
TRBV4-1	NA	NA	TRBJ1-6	TGCGCCAGCAGCCATGTGACAGGAGTAAATTCACCCCTCCACTTT	CASSHVTGVNSPLHF
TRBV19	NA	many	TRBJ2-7	TGTGCCAGTAGTATACATTCTACGGCCTACGAGCAGTACTTC	CASSIHSTAYEQYF
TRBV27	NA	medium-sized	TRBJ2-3	TGTGCCAGCAGTTTAAGAAAGCCAGGATCTAGCACAGATACGCAGTATTTT	CASSLRKPGSSTDTQYF
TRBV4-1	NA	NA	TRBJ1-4	TGCGCCAGCAGCCAAGATTGGAGGTCGGCTAATGAAAAACTGTTTTTT	CASSQDWRSANEKLFF
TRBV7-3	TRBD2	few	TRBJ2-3	TGTGCCAGCAGCTTAAAGGGAAGCGGGGGCGACATCACAGATACGCAGTATTTT	CASSLKGSGGDITDTQYF
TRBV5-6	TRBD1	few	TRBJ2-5	TGTGCCAGCAGTTTAGATAGAATCCGGACAGGGGGTGACCAAGAGACCCAGTACTTC	CASSLDRIRTGGDQETQYF
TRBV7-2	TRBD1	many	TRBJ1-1	TGTGCCAGCAGCTTAGTGGGGACAGGGGGCGGGATCACTGAAGCTTTCTTT	CASSLVGTGGGITEAFF
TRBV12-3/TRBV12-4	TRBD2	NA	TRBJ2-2	TGTGCCAGCACCCCTAGCGGGGGGCCGAACACCGGGGAGCTGTTTTTT	CASTPSGGPNTGELFF
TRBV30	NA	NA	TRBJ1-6	TGTGCCTGGAGTTTCGAAAGGAACAGCTCACCCCTCCACTTT	CAWSFERNSSPLHF
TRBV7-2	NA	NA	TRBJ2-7	TGTGCCAGCAGCCTGGAATATCACGGGGACTCCTCCTACGAGCAGTACTTC	CASSLEYHGDSSYEQYF
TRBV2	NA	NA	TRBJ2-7	TGTGCCAGCAGAAGAATCGATGGATCCTACGAGCAGTACTTC	CASRRIDGSYEQYF
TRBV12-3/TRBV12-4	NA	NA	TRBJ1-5	TGTGCCAGCAGTTTAGGCAGGGCTATCCAGCCCCAGCATTTT	CASSLGRAIQPQHF
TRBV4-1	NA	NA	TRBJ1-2	TGCGACAGCAGCCAAGATGAACTCAAAAACTATGGCTACACCTTC	CDSSQDELKNYGYTF
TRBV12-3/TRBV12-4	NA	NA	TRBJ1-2	TGTGCCAGCAGCCCGCCGGGACGGTTGATCGTGGGCTACACCTTC	CASSPPGRLIVGYTF
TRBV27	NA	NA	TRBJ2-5	TGTGCCAGCAGTTACCTGACCAACATGGAGACCCAGTACTTC	CASSYLTNMETQYF
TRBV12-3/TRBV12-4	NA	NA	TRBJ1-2	TGTGCCAGCAGCTCTACAGTAAACTATGGCTACACCTTC	CASSSTVNYGYTF
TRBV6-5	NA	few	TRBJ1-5	TGTGCCAGCAGTCACGGGACCGGTTTAGAGGGCGGCAATCAGCCCCAGCATTTT	CASSHGTGLEGGNQPQHF
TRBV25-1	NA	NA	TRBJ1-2	TGTGCCAGCGGTATTGGGAGTAACTATGGCTACACCTTC	CASGIGSNYGYTF
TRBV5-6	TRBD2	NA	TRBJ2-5	TGTGCCAGCAGCGGGACTAGCGGTCAAGAGACCCAGTACTTC	CASSGTSGQETQYF
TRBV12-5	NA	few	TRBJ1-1	TGTGCTAGTGGTTTGTTAGAAGGCACTGAAGCTTTCTTT	CASGLLEGTEAFF
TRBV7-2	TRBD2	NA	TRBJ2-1	TGTGCCAGCAGCTTACGTTCCGGGACTAGCAAGGATGAGCAGTTCTTC	CASSLRSGTSKDEQFF
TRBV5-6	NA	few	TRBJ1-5	TGTGCCAGCAGCTTAGAAGGTAATCCGCCCCAGCATTTT	CASSLEGNPPQHF
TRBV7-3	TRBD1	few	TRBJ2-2	TGTGCCAGCAGCCACACAGGGGCCGGGGAGCTGTTTTTT	CASSHTGAGELFF
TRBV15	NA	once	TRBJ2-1	TGTGCCACCAGCAGACCCGCCGAAGAGCAGTTCTTC	CATSRPAEEQFF
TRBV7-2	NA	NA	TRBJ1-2	TGTGCCAGCAGCCCAAGTCCGACCCCGGAGGCTTATGGCTACACCTTC	CASSPSPTPEAYGYTF
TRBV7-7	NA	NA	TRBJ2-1	TGTGCCAGCAGCCGGTGGGAGGGGGCCCACAATGAGCAGTTCTTC	CASSRWEGAHNEQFF
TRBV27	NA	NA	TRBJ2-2	TGTGCCAGCAGTTTCCCCCCGGGAATTCGCACCGGGGAGCTGTTTTTT	CASSFPPGIRTGELFF
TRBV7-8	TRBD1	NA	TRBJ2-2	TGTGCCAGCAGCTCCGACAGGGGGGCCACCGGGGAGCTGTTTTTT	CASSSDRGATGELFF
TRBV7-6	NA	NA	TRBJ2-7	TGTGCCAGCAGCTTAATACAGGGCCGCTACGAGCAGTACTTC	CASSLIQGRYEQYF
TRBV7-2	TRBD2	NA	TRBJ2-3	TGTGCCAGCAGCTTACTAAGCGGGGGGGCCAGTGCAGATACGCAGTATTTT	CASSLLSGGASADTQYF
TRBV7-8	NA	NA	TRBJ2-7	TGTGCCAGCAGCTTAAGGCTATTGGCCTACGAGCAGTACTTC	CASSLRLLAYEQYF